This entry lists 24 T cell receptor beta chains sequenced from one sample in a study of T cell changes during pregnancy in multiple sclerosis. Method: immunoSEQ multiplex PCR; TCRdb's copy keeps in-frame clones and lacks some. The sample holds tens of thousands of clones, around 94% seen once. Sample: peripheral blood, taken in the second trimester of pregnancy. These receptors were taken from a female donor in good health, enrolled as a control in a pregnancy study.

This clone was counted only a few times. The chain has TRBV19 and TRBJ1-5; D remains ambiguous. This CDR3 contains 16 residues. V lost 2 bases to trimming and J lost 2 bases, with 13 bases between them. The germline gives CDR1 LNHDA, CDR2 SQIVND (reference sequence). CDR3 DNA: TGTGCCAGTAGTATACCGACCTCGGGAGGCAATCAGCCCCAGCATTTT. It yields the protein CASSIPTSGGNQPQHF.

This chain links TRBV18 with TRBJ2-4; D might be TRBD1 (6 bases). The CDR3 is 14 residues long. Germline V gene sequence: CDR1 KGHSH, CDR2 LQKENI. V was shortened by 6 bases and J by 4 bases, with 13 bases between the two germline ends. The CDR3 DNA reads TGTGCCAGCTCCTTGGCAGGGGCAAAAAACATTCAGTACTTC. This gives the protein CASSLAGAKNIQYF.

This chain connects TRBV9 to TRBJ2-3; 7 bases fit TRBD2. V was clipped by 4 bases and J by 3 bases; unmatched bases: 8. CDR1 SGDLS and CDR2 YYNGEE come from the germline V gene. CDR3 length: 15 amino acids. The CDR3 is CASSTRTSGTDTQYF. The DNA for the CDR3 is TGTGCCAGCAGCACCAGGACTAGTGGGACAGATACGCAGTATTTT.

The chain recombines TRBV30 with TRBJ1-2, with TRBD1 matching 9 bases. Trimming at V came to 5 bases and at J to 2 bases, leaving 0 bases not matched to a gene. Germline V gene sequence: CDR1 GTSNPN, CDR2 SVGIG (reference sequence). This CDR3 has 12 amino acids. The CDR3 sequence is CAWGQGNYGYTF. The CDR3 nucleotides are TGTGCCTGGGGACAGGGGAACTATGGCTACACCTTC.

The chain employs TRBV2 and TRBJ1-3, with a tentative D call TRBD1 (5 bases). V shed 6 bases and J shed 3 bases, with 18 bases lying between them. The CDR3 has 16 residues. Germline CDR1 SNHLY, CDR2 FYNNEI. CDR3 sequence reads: CASSLEGVLGGNTIYF. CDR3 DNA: TGTGCCAGCAGCTTAGAAGGGGTCTTGGGTGGAAACACCATATATTTT.

CDR3 protein: CASSQRGRDEKLFF. Here the CDR3 DNA reads TGCGCCAGCAGCCAGAGGGGGAGGGATGAAAAACTGTTTTTT. The chain carries TRBV4-1 and TRBJ1-4; maybe TRBD1 (6 bases). The CDR3 totals 14 residues. Looked up from germline, CDR1 is MGHRA and CDR2 is YSYEKL. The V gene lost 3 bases and the J gene lost 6 bases, with 11 bases spanning the gap.

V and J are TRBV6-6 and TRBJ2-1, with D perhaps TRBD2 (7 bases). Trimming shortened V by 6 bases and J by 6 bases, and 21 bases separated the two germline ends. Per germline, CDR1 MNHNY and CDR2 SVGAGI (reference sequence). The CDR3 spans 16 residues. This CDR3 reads CASRPGGSSRANEQFF. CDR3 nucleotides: TGTGCCAGCAGGCCGGGGGGCTCTTCCCGGGCCAATGAGCAGTTCTTC.

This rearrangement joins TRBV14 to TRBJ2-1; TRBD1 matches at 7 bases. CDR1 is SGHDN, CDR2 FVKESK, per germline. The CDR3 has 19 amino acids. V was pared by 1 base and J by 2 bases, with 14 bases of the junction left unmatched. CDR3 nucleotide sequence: TGTGCCAGCAGCCAAGTAGGGGGCGAGAGGGGAAGCCCCTACAATGAGCAGTTCTTC. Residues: CASSQVGGERGSPYNEQFF.

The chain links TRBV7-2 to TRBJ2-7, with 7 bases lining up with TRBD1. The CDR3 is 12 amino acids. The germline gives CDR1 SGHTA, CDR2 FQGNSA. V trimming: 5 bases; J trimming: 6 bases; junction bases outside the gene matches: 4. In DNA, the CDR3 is TGTGCCAGCAGCCCCACAGGGGCCGAGCAGTACTTC. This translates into CASSPTGAEQYF.

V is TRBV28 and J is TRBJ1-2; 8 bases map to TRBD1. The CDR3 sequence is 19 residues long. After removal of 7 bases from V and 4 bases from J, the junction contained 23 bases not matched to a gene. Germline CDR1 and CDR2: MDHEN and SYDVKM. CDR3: CASKVSPGQAGASGYGYTF. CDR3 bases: TGTGCCAGCAAAGTCTCCCCGGGACAGGCTGGGGCAAGTGGCTATGGCTACACCTTC.

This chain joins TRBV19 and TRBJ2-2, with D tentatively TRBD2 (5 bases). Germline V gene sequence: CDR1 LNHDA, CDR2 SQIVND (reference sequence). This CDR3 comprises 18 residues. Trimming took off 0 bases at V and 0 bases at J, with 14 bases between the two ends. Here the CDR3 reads CASSIDPTDYANTGELFF. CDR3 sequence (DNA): TGTGCCAGTAGTATAGATCCTACTGACTACGCGAACACCGGGGAGCTGTTTTTT.

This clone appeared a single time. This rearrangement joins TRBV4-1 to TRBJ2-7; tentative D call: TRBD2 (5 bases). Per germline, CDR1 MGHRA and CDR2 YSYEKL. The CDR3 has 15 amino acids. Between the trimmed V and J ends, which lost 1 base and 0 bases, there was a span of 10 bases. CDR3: CASSQGTWSSYEQYF. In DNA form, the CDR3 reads TGCGCCAGCAGCCAAGGGACTTGGAGCTCCTACGAGCAGTACTTC.

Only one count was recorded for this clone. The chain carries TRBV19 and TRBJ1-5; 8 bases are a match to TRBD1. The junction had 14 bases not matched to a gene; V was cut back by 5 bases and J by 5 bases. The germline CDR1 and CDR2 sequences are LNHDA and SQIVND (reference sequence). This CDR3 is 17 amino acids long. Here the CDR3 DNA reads TGTGCCAGTAGTCACGGACAGGGTTGGAATAAGGATCAGCCCCAGCATTTT. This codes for CASSHGQGWNKDQPQHF. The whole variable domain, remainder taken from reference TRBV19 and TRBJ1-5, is DGGITQSPKYLFRKEGQNVTLSCEQNLNHDAMYWYRQDPGQGLRLIYYSQIVNDFQKGDIAEGYSVSREKKESFPLTVTSAQKNPTAFYLCASSHGQGWNKDQPQHFGDGTRLSIL.

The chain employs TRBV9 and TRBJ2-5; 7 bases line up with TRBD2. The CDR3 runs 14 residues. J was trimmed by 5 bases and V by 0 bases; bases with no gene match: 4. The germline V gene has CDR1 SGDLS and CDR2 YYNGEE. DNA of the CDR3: TGTGCCAGCAGCGTAGGGGACGGGGGGGAGACCCAGTACTTC. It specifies CASSVGDGGETQYF.

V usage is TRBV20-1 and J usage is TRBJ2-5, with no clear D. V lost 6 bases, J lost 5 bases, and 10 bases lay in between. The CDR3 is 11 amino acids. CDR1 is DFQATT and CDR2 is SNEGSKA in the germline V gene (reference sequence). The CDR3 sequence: CSARIKETQYF. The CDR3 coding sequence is TGCAGTGCGAGGATTAAGGAGACCCAGTACTTC.

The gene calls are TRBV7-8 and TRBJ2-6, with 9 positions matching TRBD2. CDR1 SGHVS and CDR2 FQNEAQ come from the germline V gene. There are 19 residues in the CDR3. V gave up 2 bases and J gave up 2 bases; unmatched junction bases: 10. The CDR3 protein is CASSLSGGGAATGANVLTF. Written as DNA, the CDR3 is TGTGCCAGCAGCTTAAGTGGCGGGGGGGCCGCGACTGGGGCCAACGTCCTGACTTTC.

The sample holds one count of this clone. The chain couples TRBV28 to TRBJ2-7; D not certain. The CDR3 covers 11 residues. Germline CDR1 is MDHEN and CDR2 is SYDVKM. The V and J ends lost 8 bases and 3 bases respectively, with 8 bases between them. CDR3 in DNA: TGTGCCAGCCACAGTCTCTACGAGCAGTACTTC. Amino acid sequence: CASHSLYEQYF.

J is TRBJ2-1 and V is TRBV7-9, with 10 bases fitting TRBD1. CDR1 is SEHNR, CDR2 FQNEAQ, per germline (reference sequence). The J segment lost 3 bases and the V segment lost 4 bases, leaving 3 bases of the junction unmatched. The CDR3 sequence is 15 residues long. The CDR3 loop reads CASSSGTGVYNEQFF. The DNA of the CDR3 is TGTGCCAGCAGCTCCGGGACAGGGGTCTACAATGAGCAGTTCTTC.

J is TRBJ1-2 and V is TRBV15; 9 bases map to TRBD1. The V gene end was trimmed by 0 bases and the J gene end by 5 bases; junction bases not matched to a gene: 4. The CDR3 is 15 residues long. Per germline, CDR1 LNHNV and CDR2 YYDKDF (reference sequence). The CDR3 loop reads CATSRDRGTGYGYTF. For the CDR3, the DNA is TGTGCCACCAGCAGAGATCGAGGGACAGGGTATGGCTACACCTTC.

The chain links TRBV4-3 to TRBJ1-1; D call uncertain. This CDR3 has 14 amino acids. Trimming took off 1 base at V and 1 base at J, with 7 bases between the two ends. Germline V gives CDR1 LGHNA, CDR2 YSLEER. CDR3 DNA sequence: TGCGCCAGCAGCCAAGGACGGGAGAACACTGAAGCTTTCTTT. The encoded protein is CASSQGRENTEAFF.

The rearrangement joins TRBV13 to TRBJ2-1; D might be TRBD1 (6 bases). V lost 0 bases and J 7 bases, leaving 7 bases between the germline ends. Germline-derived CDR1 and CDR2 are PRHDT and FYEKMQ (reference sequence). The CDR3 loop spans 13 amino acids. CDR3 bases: TGTGCCAGCAGCTTAGGCAGGGGTAATGAGCAGTTCTTC. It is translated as CASSLGRGNEQFF.

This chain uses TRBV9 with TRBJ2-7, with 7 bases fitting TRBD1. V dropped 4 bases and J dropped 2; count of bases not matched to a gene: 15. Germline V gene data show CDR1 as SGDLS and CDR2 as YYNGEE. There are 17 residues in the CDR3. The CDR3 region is CASSPWGTGTATYEQYF. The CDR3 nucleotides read TGTGCCAGCAGCCCTTGGGGTACTGGGACAGCGACCTACGAGCAGTACTTC.

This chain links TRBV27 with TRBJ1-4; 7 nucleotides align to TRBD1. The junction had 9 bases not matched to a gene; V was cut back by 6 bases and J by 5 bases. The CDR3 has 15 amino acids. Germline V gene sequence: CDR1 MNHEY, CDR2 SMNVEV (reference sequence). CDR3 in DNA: TGTGCCAGCAGGACGCAGGGGGAGCTAAATGAAAAACTGTTTTTT. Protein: CASRTQGELNEKLFF.

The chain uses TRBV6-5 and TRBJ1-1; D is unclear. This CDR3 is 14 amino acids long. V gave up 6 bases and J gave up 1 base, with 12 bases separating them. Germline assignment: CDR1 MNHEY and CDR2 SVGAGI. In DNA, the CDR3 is TGTGCCAGCAGCCCTGCGGGTTCGAACACTGAAGCTTTCTTT. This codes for CASSPAGSNTEAFF.